The 23 T cell receptor beta chains below come from one sample, sequenced in a study of blood T cell repertoires in COVID-19. The repertoire was sequenced with immunoSEQ multiplex PCR; TCRdb's copy has only in-frame clones and lacks some. The sample consists of around 75,000 clones, 60% to 85% of them appearing once. What was sequenced was peripheral blood. The receptor source for this set is a woman aged 80 or over with active or convalescent COVID-19.

This clone was counted between two and nine times. The CDR3 coding sequence is TGTGCCAGCAGCTACCCTCAGGGGGCGACTGAAAAACTGTTTTTT. Translating it yields CASSYPQGATEKLFF. The V call is TRBV7-9, the J call TRBJ1-4; 8 nucleotides line up with TRBD1. This CDR3 comprises 15 residues. Per the germline V gene, CDR1 is SEHNR and CDR2 is FQNEAQ (reference sequence). V lost 4 bases, J lost 7 bases, and 8 bases stayed unmatched.

The V and J genes are TRBV6-2 or TRBV6-3 and TRBJ1-1, with unresolved D. V was cut by 0 bases and J by 2 bases, with 7 bases left in between. Germline loops: CDR1 MNHEY, CDR2 SVGEGT. The CDR3 length is 14 residues. The CDR3 here is CASSYSRDNTEAFF. The CDR3, as DNA: TGTGCCAGCAGTTACTCGAGGGATAACACTGAAGCTTTCTTT.

The chain recombines TRBV28 with TRBJ1-2; TRBD1 is a possible D gene (6 bases). Germline CDR1 MDHEN, CDR2 SYDVKM. There are 15 residues in the CDR3. Trimming pared 4 bases from V and 2 bases from J, leaving 14 bases between. CDR3 in amino acids: CASSSGGGRNYGYTF. The CDR3 coding sequence is TGTGCCAGCAGTTCCGGGGGGGGCAGAAACTATGGCTACACCTTC.

The chain joins TRBV5-6 to TRBJ1-5; 9 positions match TRBD1. V lost 0 bases and J lost 9; bases outside the gene matches: 10. CDR3 length: 16 amino acids. Germline V lookup: CDR1 SGHDT, CDR2 YYEEEE. CDR3 in amino acids: CASSLAGTGNFRPQHF. The CDR3 region has the DNA TGTGCCAGCAGCTTGGCCGGGACAGGGAATTTTCGGCCCCAGCATTTT.

The chain has TRBV19 and TRBJ1-1, with a weak D call TRBD1 (5 bases). CDR3 size: 14 residues. Germline-derived CDR1 and CDR2 are LNHDA and SQIVND (reference sequence). With 5 bases removed from V and 7 bases from J, the gap between germline ends came to 17 bases. The CDR3 nucleotides are TGTGCCAGTAGTTTTCACTTGACAGTTCTTGAAGCTTTCTTT. The encoded protein is CASSFHLTVLEAFF.

The J gene is TRBJ1-3, the V gene TRBV7-6; D perhaps matches TRBD1 (5 bases). Germline V gene data show CDR1 as SGHVS and CDR2 as FNYEAQ. The V gene lost 3 bases and the J gene lost 2 bases, with 17 bases spanning the gap. The length of the CDR3 is 17 residues. The CDR3 nucleotides are TGTGCCAGCAGCTTCGCACCTAACCAGGGTACTGGAAACACCATATATTTT. Translating it yields CASSFAPNQGTGNTIYF.

This sequence joins TRBV18 and TRBJ1-2; D call uncertain. V was pared by 1 base and J by 3 bases, with 6 bases between. The length of the CDR3 is 13 residues. Per the germline V gene, CDR1 is KGHSH and CDR2 is LQKENI. CDR3 DNA sequence: TGTGCCAGCTCACCACAGGGAGACTATGGCTACACCTTC. This sequence encodes CASSPQGDYGYTF.

The chain uses TRBV3-1 (or the pseudogene TRBV3-2) and TRBJ2-6; TRBD2 aligns across 9 bases. There are 19 residues in the CDR3. The V gene end was trimmed by 5 bases and the J gene end by 9 bases; junction bases not matched to a gene: 20. CDR1 LGHDT and CDR2 YNNKEL come from the germline V gene (reference sequence). CDR3 bases: TGTGCCAGCAGCGGAGCGGGGGGCACAGGGTGGGGGAAACACAACGTCCTGACTTTC. It yields the protein CASSGAGGTGWGKHNVLTF.

This chain connects TRBV5-5 to TRBJ2-7, with D possibly matching TRBD1 (5 bases). This CDR3 has 17 amino acids. CDR1 SGHKS and CDR2 YYEKEE come from the germline V gene (reference sequence). V was trimmed by 0 bases and J by 0 bases, leaving 16 bases between them. Written as DNA, the CDR3 is TGTGCCAGCAGCTTGGGGGCTCAGGGAAGTAACTCCTACGAGCAGTACTTC. It is translated as CASSLGAQGSNSYEQYF.

The chain has TRBV7-6 and TRBJ2-1; 13 bases are a match to TRBD2. In germline, CDR1 is SGHVS, CDR2 FNYEAQ. V lost 0 bases and J lost 7; bases outside the gene matches: 6. The CDR3 is 17 residues long. The CDR3 coding sequence is TGTGCCAGCAGCTTAGCGTTGAGGACTAGCGGGAGTAATGAGCAGTTCTTC. Its protein is CASSLALRTSGSNEQFF.

The V call is TRBV3-1 (or the pseudogene TRBV3-2), the J call TRBJ1-6; maybe TRBD1 (5 bases). Germline V gives CDR1 LGHDT, CDR2 YNNKEL (reference sequence). The CDR3 consists of 18 residues. Trimming pared 4 bases from V and 8 bases from J, leaving 24 bases between. CDR3 region: CASSLGEGRRPSYSPLHF. CDR3 DNA: TGTGCCAGCAGCCTTGGGGAGGGACGACGACCCTCGTATTCACCCCTCCACTTT.

The CDR3 region is CAWREPGQTSTDTQYF. DNA of the CDR3: TGTGCCTGGAGGGAACCGGGACAGACCAGCACAGATACGCAGTATTTT. The V and J genes are TRBV30 and TRBJ2-3, with 7 nucleotides matching TRBD1. After removal of 3 bases from V and 0 bases from J, the junction contained 9 bases not matched to a gene. Germline V gene sequence: CDR1 GTSNPN, CDR2 SVGIG (reference sequence). CDR3 length: 16 residues.

The V gene is TRBV6-2 or TRBV6-3, the J gene TRBJ2-1, with 7 nucleotides matching TRBD2. The CDR3 is 17 amino acids. The V gene end was trimmed by 4 bases and the J gene end by 5 bases; junction bases not matched to a gene: 14. Germline CDR1 is MNHEY and CDR2 is SVGEGT. Here the CDR3 reads CASSFLQRGIPHNEQFF. The DNA of the CDR3 is TGTGCCAGCAGTTTCCTACAGCGGGGTATACCCCACAATGAGCAGTTCTTC.

The chain carries TRBV10-1 and TRBJ2-4; 7 bases map to TRBD2. Germline values: CDR1 WNHNN, CDR2 SYGVQD (reference sequence). CDR3 length equals 15 residues. J lost 4 bases, V lost 3 bases, and 6 bases had no gene match. The CDR3 region has the DNA TGCGCCAGCAGTGACGCCCTAGCGGTGAAAAACATTCAGTACTTC. Protein: CASSDALAVKNIQYF.

Only one count was recorded for this clone. The J gene is TRBJ2-1, the V gene TRBV23-1; the match to TRBD2 covers 9 bases. TRBV23-1 is reported as an ORF; its role is uncertain. The junction had 9 bases not matched to a gene; V was cut back by 0 bases and J by 9 bases. The CDR3 runs to 16 residues. The DNA of the CDR3 is TGCGCCAGCAGTCAATCGAGGATAGCGGGAGTGGTTGAGCAGTTCTTC. This encodes CASSQSRIAGVVEQFF.

This clone was seen more than once but under ten times. V is TRBV24-1 and J is TRBJ2-1, with 14 bases that match TRBD2. J lost 6 bases, V lost 3 bases, and 6 bases had no gene match. Germline CDR1 reads KGHDR; CDR2 reads SFDVKD. CDR3 length equals 17 residues. The DNA for the CDR3 is TGTGCCACCAGTGATGCCGGGACTAGCGGGAGAGTCAATGAGCAGTTCTTC. This codes for CATSDAGTSGRVNEQFF.

The gene calls are TRBV6-2 or TRBV6-3 and TRBJ2-2, with TRBD2 matching over 7 bases. V trimming: 2 bases; J trimming: 5 bases; junction bases outside the gene matches: 5. The CDR3 sequence is 15 residues long. Per the germline V gene, CDR1 is MNHEY and CDR2 is SVGEGT. The DNA of the CDR3 is TGTGCCAGCAGTTACCGGGACTACGCAACCGGGGAGCTGTTTTTT. It encodes CASSYRDYATGELFF.

The rearrangement uses TRBV12-5 and TRBJ1-2; unclear D gene. Germline V gene lookup returns CDR1 LGHNT and CDR2 FRNRAP. With 3 bases removed from V and 4 bases from J, the gap between germline ends came to 9 bases. CDR3 length: 13 residues. The CDR3 DNA follows: TGTGCTAGTGGTTTCTCAAGCGCCTATGGCTACACCTTC. The encoded protein is CASGFSSAYGYTF.

This chain uses TRBV10-3 with TRBJ2-5; 11 nucleotides align to TRBD2. The V and J ends lost 5 bases and 7 bases, in that order; junction bases with no gene match: 9. The CDR3 extends over 15 amino acids. CDR1 and CDR2 from the germline V gene are ENHRY and SYGVKD. CDR3 amino acids: CAISTSGRGVGTQYF. Written as DNA, the CDR3 is TGTGCCATCAGTACTAGCGGGAGAGGGGTAGGGACCCAGTACTTC.

The chain has TRBV19 and TRBJ2-3, with D possibly matching TRBD1 (6 bases). The CDR3 spans 14 residues. CDR1 and CDR2 from the germline V gene are LNHDA and SQIVND (reference sequence). The V and J ends lost 6 bases and 5 bases respectively, with 15 bases between them. CDR3 loop: CASSGHRVRDTQYF. CDR3 bases: TGTGCCAGTAGCGGACACAGGGTGAGAGATACGCAGTATTTT.

This rearrangement joins TRBV11-2 to TRBJ2-7, with D perhaps TRBD2 (5 bases). The CDR3 contains 14 residues. The V gene lost 6 bases and the J gene lost 6 bases, with 18 bases spanning the gap. Germline V gene data show CDR1 as SGHAT and CDR2 as FQNNGV. The CDR3 bases are TGTGCCAGCAGTCCAACGACTCCAGCGGTCGAGCAGTACTTC. Translated: CASSPTTPAVEQYF.

This chain uses TRBV4-1 with TRBJ2-7, with 9 bases aligning to TRBD2. CDR3 length: 17 amino acids. Trimming at V came to 3 bases and at J to 3 bases, leaving 12 bases not matched to a gene. Germline values: CDR1 MGHRA, CDR2 YSYEKL. The CDR3 spells CASSQHRGAGGLYEQYF. The DNA of the CDR3 is TGCGCCAGCAGCCAGCACCGGGGAGCGGGGGGACTCTACGAGCAGTACTTC.

The chain links TRBV13 to TRBJ2-3, with 8 bases identical to TRBD2. Germline CDR1 and CDR2: PRHDT and FYEKMQ (reference sequence). There are 17 residues in the CDR3. The V and J ends lost 2 bases and 4 bases, in that order; junction bases with no gene match: 11. The CDR3 nucleotides are TGTGCCAGCAGCTTAAAAGTCGGCGGGGGGATTCCAGATACGCAGTATTTT. Translated: CASSLKVGGGIPDTQYF.